The 23 T cell receptor beta chains below all came from one sample that was sequenced in a study of T cell repertoires in cytomegalovirus infection. These TCRs are of unknown antigen specificity. Using its own MiXCR run on the reads, TCRdb lists one record per CDR3 protein. There are around 900,000 distinct CDR3 sequences in the sample; roughly 31% occur only once, and around 15% lies in the top ten. The material was cultured CD8+ T cells from PBMCs, obtained from culture after CMV antigen stimulation. These TCRs come from a human donor in good health (CMV status not recorded). Some clones in this sample may be carry-over from other donors' samples.

V and J are TRBV7-9 and TRBJ2-1; 12 bases align to TRBD2. Per germline, CDR1 SEHNR and CDR2 FQNEAQ (reference sequence). Trimming at V came to 5 bases and at J to 8 bases, leaving 10 bases not matched to a gene. The CDR3 runs 16 residues. CDR3 loop: CASSQLAGGQVDEQFF. In DNA form, the CDR3 reads TGTGCCAGCAGCCAACTAGCGGGGGGACAGGTGGATGAGCAGTTCTTC.

Only one count was recorded for this clonotype. This may be a read error: a much more frequent sequence differs by one nucleotide. J is TRBJ2-5 and V is TRBV7-2; a weak D match, TRBD1 (6 bases). From germline, CDR1 is SGHTA and CDR2 FQGNSA. This CDR3 has 12 amino acids. CDR3 nucleotide sequence: TGTGCCAGCAGCTCACTGGACAGCCCTGGAGGCTTC. Amino acid sequence: CASSSLDSPGGF.

This clonotype has only a few counts. V usage is TRBV3-1 and J usage is TRBJ2-7; TRBD1 aligns across 10 bases. With V trimmed by 4 bases and J by 5 bases, 17 bases remained unmatched. The V gene's germline CDR1 is LGHDT and CDR2 YNNKEL (reference sequence). This CDR3 has 18 residues. The CDR3 protein is CASSPPRDRGYHRHEQYF. CDR3 DNA sequence: TGTGCCAGCAGCCCTCCCCGGGACAGGGGATATCACCGGCACGAGCAGTACTTC.

In this sample, this clonotype turned up a few times. The chain has TRBV27 and TRBJ1-2; 8 nucleotides align to TRBD1. There are 13 residues in the CDR3. CDR1 MNHEY and CDR2 SMNVEV come from the germline V gene (reference sequence). Trimming took 6 bases from V and 5 from J; bases not matched to a gene: 5. The CDR3 reads CASSDRGKYGYTF. The CDR3 DNA sequence: TGTGCCAGCAGCGACAGGGGCAAGTATGGCTACACCTTC.

V usage is TRBV2 and J usage is TRBJ1-4; D gene uncertain. The germline V and J ends were trimmed by 6 bases and 0 bases, with 8 bases remaining between them. This CDR3 region has 14 residues. Looked up from germline, CDR1 is SNHLY and CDR2 is FYNNEI. CDR3: CASRSWATNEKLFF. CDR3 sequence (DNA): TGTGCCAGCAGATCTTGGGCAACTAATGAAAAACTGTTTTTT.

The gene calls are TRBV6-5 and TRBJ1-2, with D unclear. V lost 0 bases and J lost 6, with 11 bases in between. This CDR3 has 14 residues. Germline-derived CDR1 and CDR2 are MNHEY and SVGAGI. CDR3 coding DNA: TGTGCCAGCAGTTACTCCATCGGGTACGATGGCTACACCTTC. Its protein product is CASSYSIGYDGYTF.

Only a few counts were recorded for this clonotype. The gene calls are TRBV27 and TRBJ2-3, with D tentatively TRBD2 (6 bases). Germline V gene lookup returns CDR1 MNHEY and CDR2 SMNVEV (reference sequence). V lost 5 bases, J lost 6 bases, and 24 bases lay in between. The CDR3 spans 17 residues. This CDR3 is CASSPVPPGLPVDTQYF. CDR3 nucleotide sequence: TGTGCCAGCAGTCCAGTTCCCCCGGGACTGCCCGTCGATACGCAGTATTTT.

The chain employs TRBV2 and TRBJ2-1; 8 nucleotides align to TRBD2. In germline, CDR1 is SNHLY, CDR2 FYNNEI. Trimming at V came to 5 bases and at J to 3 bases, leaving 9 bases not matched to a gene. The CDR3 length is 16 residues. The CDR3 DNA is TGTGCCAGCAGTCCCGGGGCGGGGGGCGTCTACAATGAGCAGTTCTTC. This encodes CASSPGAGGVYNEQFF.

CDR3 DNA sequence: TGTGCTAGTGGAAGTAAACTAGCGGCGGAGACCCAGTACTTC. Amino acid sequence: CASGSKLAAETQYF. The chain has TRBV12-5 and TRBJ2-5; 8 bases fit TRBD2. The germline V gene has CDR1 LGHNT and CDR2 FRNRAP. This CDR3 spans 14 amino acids. V dropped 6 bases and J dropped 5; count of bases not matched to a gene: 8.

The chain couples TRBV2 to TRBJ2-5; a possible D gene is TRBD2 (6 bases). This CDR3 has 15 amino acids. V shed 9 bases and J shed 2 bases, with 19 bases lying between them. The germline V gene has CDR1 SNHLY and CDR2 FYNNEI. The CDR3 loop reads CASSTGWGRQETQYF. Here the CDR3 DNA reads TGTGCCAGTTCGACTGGGTGGGGGAGGCAAGAGACCCAGTACTTC.

This clonotype was seen a few times. The chain recombines TRBV20-1 with TRBJ1-2, with D unresolved. Trimming cost V 0 bases and J 3 bases, with 26 bases left between them. Germline CDR1 reads DFQATT; CDR2 reads SNEGSKA (reference sequence). The CDR3 is 19 amino acids. The CDR3 protein is CSARDPLGRTHLFDYGYTF. CDR3 sequence (DNA): TGCAGTGCTAGAGACCCACTCGGACGGACCCATCTTTTCGACTATGGCTACACCTTC.

In the case of this clonotype: Its ends do not fully match the called genes, so a read error is possible. The chain employs TRBV27 and TRBJ2-3; 9 bases agree with TRBD1. Germline CDR1 is MNHEY and CDR2 is SMNVEV (reference sequence). The CDR3 consists of 15 residues. CDR3 amino acids: CASSPRDRDTDTLYF. The DNA of the CDR3 is TGTGCCAGCAGCCCCCGGGACAGGGACACAGATACGCTGTATTTT.

The chain has TRBV27 and TRBJ1-4, with D hard to call. V lost 5 bases and J 8 bases, leaving 15 bases between the germline ends. The CDR3 runs to 14 residues. Germline-derived CDR1 and CDR2 are MNHEY and SMNVEV (reference sequence). CDR3 amino acids: CASSLLGTDEKLFF. The CDR3 DNA reads as TGTGCCAGCAGTCTACTGGGCACTGACGAAAAACTGTTTTTT.

The chain has TRBV7-9 and TRBJ1-3; D perhaps matches TRBD1 (6 bases). The germline V gene has CDR1 SEHNR and CDR2 FQNEAQ (reference sequence). This CDR3 is 16 amino acids long. V lost 5 bases, J lost 2 bases, and 16 bases lay in between. The CDR3 loop reads CASSGRQDLTGNTIYF. CDR3 nucleotide sequence: TGTGCCAGCAGCGGCCGACAGGATTTGACTGGAAACACCATATATTTT.

The J gene is TRBJ2-7, the V gene TRBV27; D is possibly TRBD1 or TRBD2 (5 bases each). The germline V gene has CDR1 MNHEY and CDR2 SMNVEV (reference sequence). This CDR3 has 13 amino acids. V lost 4 bases and J 4 bases, leaving 11 bases between the germline ends. The CDR3 loop reads CASSYGAPYEQYF. Written as DNA, the CDR3 is TGTGCCAGCAGTTACGGGGCACCGTACGAGCAGTACTTC.

At least ten counts were recorded for this clonotype. The chain joins TRBV7-2 to TRBJ1-1; D ambiguous. This CDR3 has 13 amino acids. The ends were cut back, 0 bases at V and 5 bases at J, with 7 bases in the middle. Germline V lookup: CDR1 SGHTA, CDR2 FQGNSA. The CDR3 DNA reads as TGTGCCAGCAGCTTAGCAGGGTGGACTGAAGCTTTCTTT. Its protein is CASSLAGWTEAFF.

This clonotype was detected only a few times. The V call is TRBV2, the J call TRBJ2-3, with D possibly being TRBD2 (5 bases). CDR3 size: 15 residues. V lost 2 bases to trimming and J lost 0 bases, with 9 bases between them. The germline V gene encodes CDR1 SNHLY and CDR2 FYNNEI. This CDR3 is CASSEYGESTDTQYF. The CDR3 DNA sequence: TGTGCCAGCAGTGAATACGGGGAGAGCACAGATACGCAGTATTTT.

The V call is TRBV6-5, the J call TRBJ2-1; 12 positions agree with TRBD2. CDR3 length: 16 amino acids. Germline CDR1 reads MNHEY; CDR2 reads SVGAGI. J was trimmed by 5 bases and V by 5 bases; bases with no gene match: 7. Written as DNA, the CDR3 is TGTGCCAGCAGTCCGGCCCTAGCGGGGGGGGACAATGAGCAGTTCTTC. Its protein is CASSPALAGGDNEQFF.

This clonotype came up many times. This chain links TRBV7-8 with TRBJ2-2; D gene uncertain. This CDR3 has 15 amino acids. V was clipped by 5 bases and J by 1 base, with 11 bases between them. Germline CDR1 reads SGHVS; CDR2 reads FQNEAQ. The CDR3 bases are TGTGCCAGCAGCCTCGGCGGATGGAACACCGGGGAGCTGTTTTTT. Its protein product is CASSLGGWNTGELFF.

The rearrangement uses TRBV20-1 and TRBJ2-3, with TRBD2 matching 9 bases. The germline V gene has CDR1 DFQATT and CDR2 SNEGSKA (reference sequence). V trimming: 1 base; J trimming: 9 bases; junction bases outside the gene matches: 11. This CDR3 has 15 amino acids. The CDR3 nucleotides read TGCAGTGCTAGAGGGGATAGCGGGGGCCCCAGGACGCAGTATTTT. This gives the protein CSARGDSGGPRTQYF.

A few counts support this clonotype. CDR3 sequence reads: CASSLRTTSLYYGYTF. Here the CDR3 DNA reads TGTGCCAGCAGCTTAAGGACCACCTCATTATACTATGGCTACACCTTC. This chain joins TRBV7-9 and TRBJ1-2; D not resolved. Germline V CDR1 and CDR2: SEHNR, FQNEAQ (reference sequence). This CDR3 spans 16 amino acids. V was shortened by 2 bases and J by 3 bases, with 16 bases between the two germline ends.

This clonotype was counted between two and nine times. The genes are TRBV7-9 and TRBJ2-2; no reliable D call. The germline gives CDR1 SEHNR, CDR2 FQNEAQ (reference sequence). The V gene lost 5 bases and the J gene lost 11 bases, with 12 bases spanning the gap. The CDR3 has 12 amino acids. In nucleotides, the CDR3 is TGTGCCAGCAGCACCGATCTCGTTGAGCTGTTTTTT. It is translated as CASSTDLVELFF. Full variable domain (missing parts from reference TRBV7-9 and TRBJ2-2): DTGVSQNPRHKITKRGQNVTFRCDPISEHNRLYWYRQTLGQGPEFLTYFQNEAQLEKSRLLSDRFSAERPKGSFSTLEIQRTEQGDSAMYLCASSTDLVELFFGEGSRLTVL.

This clonotype was counted a few times. The chain carries TRBV6-8 and TRBJ2-3; D unresolved. Trimming left V 5 bases short and J 4 bases short, with 13 bases between. This CDR3 is built from 14 residues. Germline V gene sequence: CDR1 MNHGY, CDR2 SAAAGT. For the CDR3, the DNA is TGTGCCAGCAGTCTCCTGGGCTGGGCAGATACGCAGTATTTT. Translated, it gives CASSLLGWADTQYF.